This paragraph reports one T cell receptor (beta chain). Antigen unknown. This entry belongs to a study of T cell responses to AZD1222 COVID-19 vaccine. Study-wide results and limits: Only after the peak T cell response were repertoires sampled. Clonal diversity was possibly underestimated, and white British individuals and females predominated among donors.

Data came from immunoSEQ multiplex PCR; TCRdb stores just in-frame clones and leaves some out. Of tens of thousands of clones detected, 86% appear once; the ten largest clones hold over 15%. The CDR3 is made up of 13 amino acids. The junction had 5 bases not matched to a gene; V was cut back by 4 bases and J by 7 bases. Germline loops: CDR1 LGHNT, CDR2 FRNRAP. The receptor was isolated from an adult in good health. The chain is built from TRBV12-5 and TRBJ2-7; 9 nucleotides agree with TRBD1. The source was peripheral blood, collected on day 0 of AZD1222 vaccination. The chain's CDR3 is CASGSQGAWEQYF. In DNA, the CDR3 is TGTGCTAGTGGTTCACAGGGGGCTTGGGAGCAGTACTTC.